The 10 T cell receptor beta chains presented below share a single source sample, sequenced in a study of cytomegalovirus exposure and HLA in healthy donors. The study ran its PCR with 60 Vbeta and 13 Jbeta primers. Here immunoSEQ multiplex PCR was the method, and the copy in TCRdb shows in-frame clones only, minus some. Of around 190,000 clones in the sample, almost 85% were seen once. Sequencing was performed on PBMCs. Every receptor here comes from a woman in her fifties or sixties in good health and CMV-seronegative.

The chain has TRBV27 and TRBJ2-5; a possible D gene is TRBD2 (5 bases). The CDR3 sequence is 12 residues long. The germline gives CDR1 MNHEY, CDR2 SMNVEV (reference sequence). V shed 8 bases and J shed 5 bases, with 12 bases lying between them. The DNA for the CDR3 is TGTGCCAGCGGAGGCCTTAAGGAGACCCAGTACTTC. Protein sequence: CASGGLKETQYF.

This rearrangement joins TRBV19 to TRBJ1-3; 7 bases agree with TRBD1. The CDR3 length is 17 residues. V gave up 3 bases and J gave up 2 bases; unmatched junction bases: 10. Germline lookup yields CDR1 LNHDA and CDR2 SQIVND (reference sequence). CDR3 sequence: CASSIPGQPRAGNTIYF. The DNA for the CDR3 is TGTGCCAGTAGTATTCCGGGACAGCCCAGGGCTGGAAACACCATATATTTT. The variable domain in full, with the rest retrieved from reference TRBV19 and TRBJ1-3, is DGGITQSPKYLFRKEGQNVTLSCEQNLNHDAMYWYRQDPGQGLRLIYYSQIVNDFQKGDIAEGYSVSREKKESFPLTVTSAQKNPTAFYLCASSIPGQPRAGNTIYFGEGSWLTVV.

This clone came up once. The chain couples TRBV5-4 to TRBJ2-1; D possibly corresponds to TRBD2 (5 bases). V was trimmed by 1 base and J by 7 bases, leaving 6 bases between them. CDR1 and CDR2 from the germline V gene are SGHNT and YYREEE (reference sequence). The CDR3 contains 12 residues. CDR3 DNA: TGTGCCAGCAGCTTGTGGAGGAATGAGCAGTTCTTC. Protein product: CASSLWRNEQFF.

Regarding this clone: A junction end diverges from the germline sequence, so it may reflect a read error. The rearrangement uses TRBV5-4 and TRBJ2-5, with TRBD2 matching over 14 bases. There are 17 residues in the CDR3. CDR1 and CDR2 (germline): SGHNT, YYREEE (reference sequence). In DNA, the CDR3 is TGTGCCGGCAGCTTGACAAGACTAGCGGGAGGGCTGGAGACCCAGTACTTC. Its translation: CAGSLTRLAGGLETQYF.

This chain uses TRBV25-1 with TRBJ2-7, with D tentatively TRBD1 (6 bases). The germline gives CDR1 MGHDK, CDR2 SYGVNS. V lost 4 bases, J lost 4 bases, and 8 bases lay in between. The CDR3 runs 12 residues. The CDR3 bases are TGTGCCAGCAGTGCCCAGGGGTACGAGCAGTACTTC. It encodes CASSAQGYEQYF.

The gene calls are TRBV28 and TRBJ1-1; TRBD1 is a possible D gene (5 bases). The germline V and J ends were trimmed by 6 bases and 2 bases, with 10 bases remaining between them. The CDR3 is 13 amino acids. The V gene's germline CDR1 is MDHEN and CDR2 SYDVKM. The DNA of the CDR3 is TGTGCCAGCAGCCTCGGACACAACACTGAAGCTTTCTTT. The encoded protein is CASSLGHNTEAFF.

The chain links TRBV28 to TRBJ1-1; D possibly corresponds to TRBD1 (6 bases). With 8 bases removed from V and 4 bases from J, the gap between germline ends came to 11 bases. From germline, CDR1 is MDHEN and CDR2 SYDVKM. The length of the CDR3 is 12 residues. The CDR3 is CASLTGSTEAFF. Here the CDR3 DNA reads TGTGCCAGCCTGACAGGTAGCACTGAAGCTTTCTTT. The entire variable domain, with the rest obtained from reference TRBV28 and TRBJ1-1, is as follows: DVKVTQSSRYLVKRTGEKVFLECVQDMDHENMFWYRQDPGLGLRLIYFSYDVKMKEKGDIPEGYSVSREKKERFSLILESASTNQTSMYLCASLTGSTEAFFGQGTRLTVV.

This clone was seen a handful of times. The chain combines TRBV20-1 with TRBJ1-2; D gene ambiguous. V lost 7 bases, J lost 4 bases, and 10 bases lay in between. The V gene's germline CDR1 is DFQATT and CDR2 SNEGSKA (reference sequence). This CDR3 comprises 11 residues. This chain's CDR3 is CSVWETYGYTF. The CDR3 DNA follows: TGCAGTGTTTGGGAGACCTATGGCTACACCTTC.

The gene calls are TRBV2 and TRBJ1-2; 8 bases fit TRBD1. The CDR3 length is 15 residues. V was pared by 6 bases and J by 0 bases, with 6 bases of the junction left unmatched. CDR1 is SNHLY and CDR2 is FYNNEI in the germline V gene. The CDR3 region is CASRGDRTSNYGYTF. CDR3 sequence (DNA): TGTGCCAGCAGGGGGGACAGGACTTCTAACTATGGCTACACCTTC.

In the case of this clone: At one end the junction does not follow the germline gene, possibly because of a read error. This chain uses TRBV7-9 with TRBJ1-1; TRBD1 agrees at 10 bases. Germline assignment: CDR1 SEHNR and CDR2 FQNEAQ (reference sequence). The CDR3 has 12 amino acids. The CDR3 is CSSSSGQGGAFF. The CDR3 nucleotides are TGTTCCAGCAGCTCAGGACAGGGGGGAGCTTTCTTT. Variable domain in full (rest from reference TRBV7-9 and TRBJ1-1): DTGVSQNPRHKITKRGQNVTFRCDPISEHNRLYWYRQTLGQGPEFLTYFQNEAQLEKSRLLSDRFSAERPKGSFSTLEIQRTEQGDSAMYLCSSSSGQGGAFFGQGTRLTVV.